This T cell receptor beta chain was obtained from a study of CD8 T cells in Susac syndrome. RNA, at about 0.5 to 1 ug, was reverse transcribed with random hexamers. Via MiXCR, TCRdb re-called the immunoSEQ multiplex PCR reads, giving one row per CDR3 protein. The table includes approximately 150,000 distinct CDR3 sequences, approximately 92% detected once. Germline loops: CDR1 SGHVS, CDR2 FQNEAQ. V lost 5 bases, J lost 0 bases, and 17 bases lay in between. The CDR3 is made up of 17 amino acids. The receptor's source is a human donor in good health. The rearrangement joins TRBV7-8 to TRBJ1-5, with D possibly TRBD1 on 5 matching bases. The source material was CD4+ T cells from PBMCs. CDR3 DNA: TGTGCCAGCAGCCCCGGGGCGCTGCGGAATAGCAATCAGCCCCAGCATTTT. This gives the protein CASSPGALRNSNQPQHF.